These T cell receptor beta chains were read from a single sample in a study of cytomegalovirus exposure and HLA in healthy donors. This table comes from immunoSEQ multiplex PCR, and its TCRdb copy is limited to in-frame clones, with some not included. The table records about 240,000 clones, 87% of them present only once. The source material was PBMCs. The receptors derive from a man aged 18-30 years in good health and CMV-seronegative. Both conserved end residues are part of each CDR3. D genes are given only for firm matches. Clone size is shown for a subset of rows, as once, few, many or a class of expanded clone.

TRBD1,TRBV5-1,TRBJ2-1,.,TGCGCCAGCAGCTGGCAGGGACAGGGATACAATGAGCAGTTCTTC,CASSWQGQGYNEQFF
TRBD1,TRBV6-5,TRBJ1-6,.,TGTGCCAGCAGTTACACAGGGGCGGGTTCACCCCTCCACTTT,CASSYTGAGSPLHF
.,TRBV7-9,TRBJ1-2,.,TGTGCCAGCAGCACTACTCCACAGACAGATGGCTACACCTTC,CASSTTPQTDGYTF
.,TRBV7-2,TRBJ2-1,.,TGTGCCAGCAGCTTGGAGGCGGGGGCGGGCAATGAGCAGTTCTTC,CASSLEAGAGNEQFF
.,TRBV19,TRBJ2-5,.,TGTGCCAGTAGTATCCAGGGCATAGAGACCCAGTACTTC,CASSIQGIETQYF
.,TRBV9,TRBJ1-1,.,TGTGCCAGCAGCGTAGGAGGGTATGGGACTGAAGCTTTCTTT,CASSVGGYGTEAFF
TRBD1,TRBV19,TRBJ1-6,.,TGTGCCAGTAGTCCAATGGGAACAGGGGTGGGTAATTCACCCCTCCACTTT,CASSPMGTGVGNSPLHF
TRBD1,TRBV27,TRBJ1-5,.,TGTGCCAGCAGTTCCCAGGACAGGGGGCGTCAGCCCCAGCATTTT,CASSSQDRGRQPQHF
.,TRBV5-1,TRBJ2-7,.,TGCGCCAGCAGCTTGAACGACAGGTACGAGCAGTACTTC,CASSLNDRYEQYF
.,TRBV28,TRBJ2-7,.,TGTGCCAGCAGTTTATTACGGGACGAGCAGTACTTC,CASSLLRDEQYF
.,TRBV4-1,TRBJ2-4,.,TGCGCCAGCAGCCACAATCCACTAGCCAAAAACATTCAGTACTTC,CASSHNPLAKNIQYF
.,TRBV14,TRBJ2-1,.,TGTGCCAGCAGCCATTCAGTGAACCCCATCTCCTACAATGAGCAGTTCTTC,CASSHSVNPISYNEQFF
.,TRBV6-1,TRBJ2-3,.,TGTGCCAGCAGTGAAACTTTCCGGGGGGCCAGCACAGATACGCAGTATTTT,CASSETFRGASTDTQYF
.,TRBV11-2,TRBJ2-7,.,TGTGCCAGCAGCTTAGAAAACGGGGTAGCGAGCGAGCAGTACTTC,CASSLENGVASEQYF
TRBD2,TRBV28,TRBJ2-3,once,TGTGCCAGCAGTGCAAGCGGGAGGGCGAGAGGTACGCAGTATTTT,CASSASGRARGTQYF
TRBD1,TRBV6-5,TRBJ2-3,.,TGTGCCAGCTCGACAGGGACGGTGCAGTATTTT,CASSTGTVQYF
.,TRBV7-9,TRBJ1-2,.,TGTGCCAGCAGCTTAGAAGGCCAGAGAGGCTATGGCTACACCTTC,CASSLEGQRGYGYTF
.,TRBV27,TRBJ1-1,.,TGTGCCAGCAGTACACGACAGCGCATGAACACTGAAGCTTTCTTT,CASSTRQRMNTEAFF
TRBD1,TRBV9,TRBJ2-5,.,TGTGCCAGCAGCGCGGGACAGCTCCAAGAGACCCAGTACTTC,CASSAGQLQETQYF
TRBD1,TRBV27,TRBJ1-2,once,TGTGCCAGCAGTTTATCCAAACAGGGGAGCTATGGCTACACCTTC,CASSLSKQGSYGYTF
TRBD1,TRBV11-3,TRBJ2-3,.,TGTGCCAGCAGCTGGGGAACAGGGGTAACAGATACGCAGTATTTT,CASSWGTGVTDTQYF
TRBD1,TRBV9,TRBJ2-7,.,TGTGCCAGCAGCGAGAGATCCGGGACAGGGGGATCCGAGCAGTACTTC,CASSERSGTGGSEQYF
TRBD1,TRBV28,TRBJ2-7,.,TGTGCCAGCTTAGGGACAGGGGGATCCTACGAGCAGTACTTC,CASLGTGGSYEQYF
.,TRBV19,TRBJ1-5,.,TGTGCCAGTAGTAGGGGCAGAGATCAGCCCCAGCATTTT,CASSRGRDQPQHF
TRBD1,TRBV28,TRBJ1-6,.,TGTGCCAGCAGGGACGGACAGGCCAATTCACCCCTCCACTTT,CASRDGQANSPLHF
.,TRBV28,TRBJ2-3,.,TGTGCCAGCAGTCCCAAGATAGTAGGAGACACAGATACGCAGTATTTT,CASSPKIVGDTDTQYF
.,TRBV5-1,TRBJ1-1,once,TGCGCCAGCAGTACCGGGGGAACGAACACTGAAGCTTTCTTT,CASSTGGTNTEAFF
.,TRBV27,TRBJ1-3,.,TGTGCCAGCAGTTTCGGGACTCCTGACTCTGGAAACACCATATATTTT,CASSFGTPDSGNTIYF
.,TRBV15,TRBJ2-5,.,TGTGCCACCAGCAGAGTAGGCAGGGAAGAGACCCAGTACTTC,CATSRVGREETQYF
TRBD2,TRBV9,TRBJ2-3,.,TGTGCCAGCAGCCCATCAGGACTAGCGGGGGGCACAGATACGCAGTATTTT,CASSPSGLAGGTDTQYF
.,TRBV27,TRBJ2-7,.,TGTGCCAGCAGCACAGGCTACGAGCAGTACTTC,CASSTGYEQYF
.,TRBV2,TRBJ2-7,.,TGTGCCAGCAGGGCTGACGGGGAGCAGTACTTC,CASRADGEQYF
.,TRBV6-5,TRBJ2-2,.,TGTGCCAGCAGATTCCATGGAGAACACACCGGGGAGCTGTTTTTT,CASRFHGEHTGELFF
.,TRBV7-2,TRBJ2-7,.,TGTGCCAGCAGCTTTTCATTTGACAGGCAGTACTTC,CASSFSFDRQYF
.,TRBV10-1,TRBJ2-7,.,TGCGCCAGCAGTGATCGGCCCTGGGCCAACTTC,CASSDRPWANF
TRBD1,TRBV10-1,TRBJ1-2,.,TGCGCCAGCAGCGGGACCGGGACAGGGTCCTATGGCTACACCTTC,CASSGTGTGSYGYTF
.,TRBV15,TRBJ2-7,.,TGTGCCACCAGCAGAGATCGTCAGGGCGAGCAGTACTTC,CATSRDRQGEQYF
.,TRBV18,TRBJ1-1,.,TGTGCCAGCTCAGGGGAACAGGTTGAAGCTTTCTTT,CASSGEQVEAFF
.,TRBV7-2,TRBJ1-2,.,TGTGCCAGCAGCTCACAGGGACCCTCCTATGGCTACACCTTC,CASSSQGPSYGYTF
.,TRBV27,TRBJ1-6,.,TGTGCCAGCAGAAGCCCTCTAGGGGGAGGGATTAATTCACCCCTCCACTTT,CASRSPLGGGINSPLHF